The TCR beta chain described here comes from a study of T cells in localized non-small cell lung cancer. General study points: It remains possible that heterogeneity exists, since only one tumor region was sequenced. Greater T cell density in blood accompanied longer overall survival. Appearance in adjacent lung was seen for a median 57 of the top 100 tumor clones. Uninvolved adjacent lung had the highest recorded T cell clonality, with tumor below it.

The method was immunoSEQ multiplex PCR; TCRdb's version includes in-frame clones alone and lacks a portion of them. This table has thousands of clones, roughly a fifth appearing once. This CDR3 contains 14 residues. Trimming took 9 bases from V and 6 from J; bases not matched to a gene: 10. Germline CDR1 is LNHDA and CDR2 is SQIVND (reference sequence). As to this clone: Its antigen is still unknown.

Source: lung tumor tissue, taken before any cancer treatment. The TCR originated in a female donor at least 60 years old with stage II lung adenocarcinoma. The chain couples TRBV19 to TRBJ1-3; TRBD1 aligns across 8 bases. Written as DNA, the CDR3 is TGTGCCAGCAAACCGGGACAGGACTCAAACACCATATATTTT. Translation gives CASKPGQDSNTIYF.